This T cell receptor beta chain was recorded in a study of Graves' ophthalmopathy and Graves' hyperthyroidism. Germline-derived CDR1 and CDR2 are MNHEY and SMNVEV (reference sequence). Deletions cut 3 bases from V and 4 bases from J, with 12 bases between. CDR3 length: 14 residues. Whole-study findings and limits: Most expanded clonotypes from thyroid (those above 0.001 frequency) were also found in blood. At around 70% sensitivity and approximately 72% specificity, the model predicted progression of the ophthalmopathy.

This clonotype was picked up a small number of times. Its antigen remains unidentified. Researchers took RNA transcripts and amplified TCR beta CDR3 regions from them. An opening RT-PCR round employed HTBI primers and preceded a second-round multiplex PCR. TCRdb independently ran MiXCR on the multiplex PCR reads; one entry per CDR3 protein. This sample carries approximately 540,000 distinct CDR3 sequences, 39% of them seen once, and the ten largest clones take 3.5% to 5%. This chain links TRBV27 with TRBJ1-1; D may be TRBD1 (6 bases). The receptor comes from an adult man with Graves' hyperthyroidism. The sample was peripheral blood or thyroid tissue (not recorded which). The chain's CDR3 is CASSFPGQSTEAFF. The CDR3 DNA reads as TGTGCCAGCAGTTTCCCCGGACAGAGCACTGAAGCTTTCTTT.